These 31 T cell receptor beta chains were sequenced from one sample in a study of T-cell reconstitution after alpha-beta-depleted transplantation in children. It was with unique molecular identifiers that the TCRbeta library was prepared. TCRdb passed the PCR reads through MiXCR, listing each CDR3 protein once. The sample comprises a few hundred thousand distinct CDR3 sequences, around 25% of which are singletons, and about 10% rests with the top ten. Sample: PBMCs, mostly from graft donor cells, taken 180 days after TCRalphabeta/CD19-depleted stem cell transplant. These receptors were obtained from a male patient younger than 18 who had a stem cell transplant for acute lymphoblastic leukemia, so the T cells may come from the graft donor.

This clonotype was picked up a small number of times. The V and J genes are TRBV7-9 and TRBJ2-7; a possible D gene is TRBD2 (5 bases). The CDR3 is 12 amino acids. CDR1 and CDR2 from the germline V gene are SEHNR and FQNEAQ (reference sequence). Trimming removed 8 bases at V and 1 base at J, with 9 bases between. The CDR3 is CASGGISYEQYF. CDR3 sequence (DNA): TGTGCCAGCGGAGGAATTTCCTACGAGCAGTACTTC.

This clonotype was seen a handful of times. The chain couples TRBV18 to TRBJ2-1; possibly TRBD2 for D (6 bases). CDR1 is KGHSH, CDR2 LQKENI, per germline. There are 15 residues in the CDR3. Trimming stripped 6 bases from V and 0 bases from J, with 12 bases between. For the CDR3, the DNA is TGTGCCAGCTCGGTTTTCGGGAGCTCCTACAATGAGCAGTTCTTC. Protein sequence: CASSVFGSSYNEQFF.

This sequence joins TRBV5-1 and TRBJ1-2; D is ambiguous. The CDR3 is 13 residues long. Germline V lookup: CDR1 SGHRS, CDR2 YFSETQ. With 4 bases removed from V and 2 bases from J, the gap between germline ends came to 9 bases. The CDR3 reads CASSAETNYGYTF. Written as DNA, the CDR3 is TGCGCCAGCAGCGCCGAGACAAACTATGGCTACACCTTC.

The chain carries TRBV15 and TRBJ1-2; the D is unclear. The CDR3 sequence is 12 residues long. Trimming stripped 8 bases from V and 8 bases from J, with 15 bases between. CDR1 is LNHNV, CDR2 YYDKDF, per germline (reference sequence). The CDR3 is CATRSRAGGYTF. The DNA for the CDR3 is TGTGCCACCCGTAGTAGGGCAGGAGGCTACACCTTC.

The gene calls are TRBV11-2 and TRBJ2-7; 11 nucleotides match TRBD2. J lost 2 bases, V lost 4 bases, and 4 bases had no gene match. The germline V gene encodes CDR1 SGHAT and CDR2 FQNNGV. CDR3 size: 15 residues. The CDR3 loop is CASSSIAGGPYEQYF. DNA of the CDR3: TGTGCCAGCAGCTCGATAGCGGGAGGGCCCTACGAGCAGTACTTC.

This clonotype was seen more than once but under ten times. CDR3 coding DNA: TGTGCCACCAGTGATTTGGCCGGGACAGGGATTGAGACCCAGTACTTC. This sequence encodes CATSDLAGTGIETQYF. This chain connects TRBV24-1 to TRBJ2-5, with 9 bases lining up with TRBD1. CDR1 and CDR2 from the germline V gene are KGHDR and SFDVKD. The CDR3 extends over 16 amino acids. J gave up 5 bases and V 0 bases, and 6 bases lay outside the gene matches.

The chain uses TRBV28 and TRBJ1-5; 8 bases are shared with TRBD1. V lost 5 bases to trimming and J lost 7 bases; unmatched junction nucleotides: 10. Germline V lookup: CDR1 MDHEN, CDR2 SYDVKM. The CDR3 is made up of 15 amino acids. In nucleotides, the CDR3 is TGTGCCAGCAGTCCTCTAGACAGGGGAAGACAGCCCCAGCATTTT. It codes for CASSPLDRGRQPQHF.

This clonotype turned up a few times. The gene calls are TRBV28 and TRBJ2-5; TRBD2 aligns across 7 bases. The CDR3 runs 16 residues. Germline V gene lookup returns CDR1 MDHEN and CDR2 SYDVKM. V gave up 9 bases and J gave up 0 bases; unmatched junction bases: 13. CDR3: CASRVGGSTNQETQYF. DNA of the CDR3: TGTGCCAGTCGGGTCGGCGGGAGCACAAACCAAGAGACCCAGTACTTC.

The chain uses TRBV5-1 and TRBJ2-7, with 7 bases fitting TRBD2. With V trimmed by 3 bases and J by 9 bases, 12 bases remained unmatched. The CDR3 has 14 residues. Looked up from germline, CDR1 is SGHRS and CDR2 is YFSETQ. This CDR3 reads CASSYSGTTPRQYF. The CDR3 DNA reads TGCGCCAGCAGCTACTCCGGGACTACCCCCAGGCAGTACTTC.

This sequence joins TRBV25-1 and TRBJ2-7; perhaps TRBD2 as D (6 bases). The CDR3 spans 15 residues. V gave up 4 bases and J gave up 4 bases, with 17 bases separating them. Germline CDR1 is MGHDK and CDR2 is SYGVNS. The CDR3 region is CASSVLGGGSYEQYF. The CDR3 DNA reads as TGTGCCAGCAGTGTTTTGGGGGGAGGATCGTACGAGCAGTACTTC.

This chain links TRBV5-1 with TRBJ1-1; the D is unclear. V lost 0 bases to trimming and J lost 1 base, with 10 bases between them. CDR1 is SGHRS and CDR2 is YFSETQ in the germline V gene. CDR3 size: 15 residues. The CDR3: CASSLEWISNTEAFF. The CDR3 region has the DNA TGCGCCAGCAGCTTGGAGTGGATCTCGAACACTGAAGCTTTCTTT.

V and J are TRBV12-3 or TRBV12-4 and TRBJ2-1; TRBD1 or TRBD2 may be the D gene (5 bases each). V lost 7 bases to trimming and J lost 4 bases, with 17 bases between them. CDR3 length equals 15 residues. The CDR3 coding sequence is TGTGCCAGCACGGGGCCTGGGTCGCCTTACAATGAGCAGTTCTTC. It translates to CASTGPGSPYNEQFF.

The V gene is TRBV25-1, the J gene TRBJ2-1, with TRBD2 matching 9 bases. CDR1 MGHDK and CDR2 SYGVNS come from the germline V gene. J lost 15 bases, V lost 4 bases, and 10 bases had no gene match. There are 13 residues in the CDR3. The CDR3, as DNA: TGTGCCAGCAGTGCCTCAATTAGCGGGGGCCCGTTCTTC. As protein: CASSASISGGPFF.

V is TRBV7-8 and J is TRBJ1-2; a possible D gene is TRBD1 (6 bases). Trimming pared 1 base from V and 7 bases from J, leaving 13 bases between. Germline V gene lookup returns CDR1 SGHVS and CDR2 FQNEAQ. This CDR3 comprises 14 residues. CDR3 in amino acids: CASSLDIRGSGYTF. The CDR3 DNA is TGTGCCAGCAGCTTAGATATCAGGGGATCTGGCTACACCTTC.

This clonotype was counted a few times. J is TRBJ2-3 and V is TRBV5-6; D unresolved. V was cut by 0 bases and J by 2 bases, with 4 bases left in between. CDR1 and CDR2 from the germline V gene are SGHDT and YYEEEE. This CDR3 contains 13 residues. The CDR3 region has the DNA TGTGCCAGCAGCTTGGGGACCACAGATACGCAGTATTTT. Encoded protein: CASSLGTTDTQYF.

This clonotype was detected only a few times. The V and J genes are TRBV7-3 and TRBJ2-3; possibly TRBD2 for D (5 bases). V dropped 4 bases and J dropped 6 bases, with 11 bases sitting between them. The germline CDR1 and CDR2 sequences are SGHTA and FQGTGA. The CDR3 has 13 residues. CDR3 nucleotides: TGTGCCAGCAGCTCACAATTAGCGGATACGCAGTATTTT. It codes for CASSSQLADTQYF.

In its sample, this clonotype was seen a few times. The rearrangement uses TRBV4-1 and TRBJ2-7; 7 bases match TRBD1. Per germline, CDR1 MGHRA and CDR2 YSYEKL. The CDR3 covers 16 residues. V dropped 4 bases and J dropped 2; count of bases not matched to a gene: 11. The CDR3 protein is CASSPRGPGQTYEQYF. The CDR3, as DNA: TGCGCCAGCAGCCCAAGGGGGCCGGGACAAACCTACGAGCAGTACTTC.

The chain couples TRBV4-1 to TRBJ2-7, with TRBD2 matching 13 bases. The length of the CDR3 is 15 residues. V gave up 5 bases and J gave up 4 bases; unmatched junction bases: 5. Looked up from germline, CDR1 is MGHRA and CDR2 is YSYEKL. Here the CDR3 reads CASSSGTSGVYEQYF. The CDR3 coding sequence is TGCGCCAGCAGCTCCGGGACTAGCGGGGTTTACGAGCAGTACTTC.

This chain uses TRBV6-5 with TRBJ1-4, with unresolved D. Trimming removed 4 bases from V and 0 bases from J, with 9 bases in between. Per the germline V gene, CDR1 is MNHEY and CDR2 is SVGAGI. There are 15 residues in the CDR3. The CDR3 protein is CASSFQIATNEKLFF. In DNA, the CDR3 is TGTGCCAGCAGTTTCCAGATAGCAACTAATGAAAAACTGTTTTTT.

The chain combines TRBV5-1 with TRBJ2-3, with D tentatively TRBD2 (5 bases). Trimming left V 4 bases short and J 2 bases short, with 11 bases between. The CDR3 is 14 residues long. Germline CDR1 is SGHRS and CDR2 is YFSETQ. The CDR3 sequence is CASSLQRHTDTQYF. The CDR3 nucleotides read TGCGCCAGCAGCCTCCAGCGGCACACAGATACGCAGTATTTT.

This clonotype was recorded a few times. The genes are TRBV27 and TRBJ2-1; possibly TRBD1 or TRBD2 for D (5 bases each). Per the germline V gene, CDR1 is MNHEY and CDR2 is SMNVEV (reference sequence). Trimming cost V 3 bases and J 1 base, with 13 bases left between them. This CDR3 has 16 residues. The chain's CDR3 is CASSFTGTVSYNEQFF. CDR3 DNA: TGTGCCAGCAGTTTTACCGGGACGGTATCCTACAATGAGCAGTTCTTC.

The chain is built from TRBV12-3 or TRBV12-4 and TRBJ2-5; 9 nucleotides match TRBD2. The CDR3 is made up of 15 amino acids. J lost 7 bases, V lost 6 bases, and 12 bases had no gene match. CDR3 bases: TGTGCCAGCAGCTCCGGTGCGGGAGGGCCAGGGACCCAGTACTTC. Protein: CASSSGAGGPGTQYF.

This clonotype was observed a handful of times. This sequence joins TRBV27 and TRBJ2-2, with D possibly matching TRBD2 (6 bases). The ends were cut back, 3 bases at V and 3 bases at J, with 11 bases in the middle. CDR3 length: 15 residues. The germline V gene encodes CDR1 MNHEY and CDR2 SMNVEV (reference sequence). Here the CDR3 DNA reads TGTGCCAGCAGTTTTTACGGGAGTTACACCGGGGAGCTGTTTTTT. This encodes CASSFYGSYTGELFF.

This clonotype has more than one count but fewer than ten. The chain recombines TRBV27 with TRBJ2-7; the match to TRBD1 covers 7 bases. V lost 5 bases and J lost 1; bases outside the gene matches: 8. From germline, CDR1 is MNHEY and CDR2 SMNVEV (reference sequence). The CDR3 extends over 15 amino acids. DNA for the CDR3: TGTGCCAGCAGTCTATATCCGGGACAGTCCTACGAGCAGTACTTC. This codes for CASSLYPGQSYEQYF.

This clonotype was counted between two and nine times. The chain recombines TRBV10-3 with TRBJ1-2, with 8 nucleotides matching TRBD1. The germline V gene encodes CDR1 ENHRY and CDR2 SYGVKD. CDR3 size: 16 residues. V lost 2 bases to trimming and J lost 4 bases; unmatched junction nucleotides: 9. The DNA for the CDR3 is TGTGCCATCAGTGAGATCCCCCGGACAGGGAGCTATGGCTACACCTTC. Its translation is CAISEIPRTGSYGYTF.

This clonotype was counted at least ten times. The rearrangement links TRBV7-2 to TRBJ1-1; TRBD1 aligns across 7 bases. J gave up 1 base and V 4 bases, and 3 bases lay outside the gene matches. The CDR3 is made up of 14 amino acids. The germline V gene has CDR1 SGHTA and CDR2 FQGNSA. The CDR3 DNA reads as TGTGCCAGCAGCTCACGGACAGGGAACACTGAAGCTTTCTTT. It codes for CASSSRTGNTEAFF.

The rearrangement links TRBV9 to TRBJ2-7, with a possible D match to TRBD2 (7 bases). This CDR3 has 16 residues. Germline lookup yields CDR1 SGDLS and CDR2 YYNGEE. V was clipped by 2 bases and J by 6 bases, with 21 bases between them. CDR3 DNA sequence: TGTGCCAGCAGCGTGGGGGGGCCACAGCTAGCGGCCGAGCAGTACTTC. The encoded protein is CASSVGGPQLAAEQYF.

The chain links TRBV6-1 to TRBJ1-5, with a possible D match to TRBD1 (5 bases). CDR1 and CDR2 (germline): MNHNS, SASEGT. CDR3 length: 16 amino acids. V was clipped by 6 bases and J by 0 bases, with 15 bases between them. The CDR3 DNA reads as TGTGCCAGCAGCCCGGGGGGAGGCCTTAGCAATCAGCCCCAGCATTTT. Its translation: CASSPGGGLSNQPQHF.

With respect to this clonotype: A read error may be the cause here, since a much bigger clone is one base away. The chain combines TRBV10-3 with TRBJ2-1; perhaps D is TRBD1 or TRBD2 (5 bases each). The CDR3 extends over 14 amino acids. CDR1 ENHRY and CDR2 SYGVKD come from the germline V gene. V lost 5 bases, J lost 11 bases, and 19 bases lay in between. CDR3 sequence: CAISRASRGDKQFF. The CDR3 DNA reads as TGTGCCATCAGTAGGGCGTCCCGAGGGGATAAGCAGTTCTTC.

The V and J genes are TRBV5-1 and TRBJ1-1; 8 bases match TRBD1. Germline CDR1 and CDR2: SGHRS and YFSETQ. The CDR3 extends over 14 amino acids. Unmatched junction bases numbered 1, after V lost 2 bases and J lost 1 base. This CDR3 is CASSFGQGNTEAFF. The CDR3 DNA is TGCGCCAGCAGCTTCGGACAGGGGAACACTGAAGCTTTCTTT.

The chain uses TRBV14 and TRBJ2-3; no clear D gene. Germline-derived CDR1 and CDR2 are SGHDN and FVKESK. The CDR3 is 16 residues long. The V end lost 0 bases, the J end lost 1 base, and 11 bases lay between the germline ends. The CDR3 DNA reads TGTGCCAGCAGCCAAGAGGGTGGATCCCGCACAGATACGCAGTATTTT. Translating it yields CASSQEGGSRTDTQYF.